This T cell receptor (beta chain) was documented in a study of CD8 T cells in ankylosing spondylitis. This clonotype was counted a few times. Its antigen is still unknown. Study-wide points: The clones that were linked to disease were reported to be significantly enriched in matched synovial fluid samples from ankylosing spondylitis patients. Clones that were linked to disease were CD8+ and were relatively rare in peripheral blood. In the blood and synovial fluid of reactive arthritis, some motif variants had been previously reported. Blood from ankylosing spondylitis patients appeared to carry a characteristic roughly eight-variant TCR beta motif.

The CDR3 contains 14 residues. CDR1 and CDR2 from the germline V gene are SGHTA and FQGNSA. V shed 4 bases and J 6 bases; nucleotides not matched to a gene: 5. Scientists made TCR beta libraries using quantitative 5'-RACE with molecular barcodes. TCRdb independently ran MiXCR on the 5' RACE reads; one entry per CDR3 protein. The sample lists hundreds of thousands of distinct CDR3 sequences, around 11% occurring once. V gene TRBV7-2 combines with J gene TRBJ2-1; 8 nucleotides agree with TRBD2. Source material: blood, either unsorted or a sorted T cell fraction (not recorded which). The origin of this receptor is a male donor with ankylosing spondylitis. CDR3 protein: CASSSRGGVNEQFF. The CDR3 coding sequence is TGTGCCAGCAGCTCCCGGGGGGGGGTCAATGAGCAGTTCTTC.